The 8 T cell receptor beta chains below all came from one sample that was sequenced in a study of preoperative IRX-2 immunotherapy in early breast cancer. Treatment of the sample: preoperative locoregional IRX-2 cytokine immunotherapy. Measured with immunoSEQ multiplex PCR; TCRdb has only the in-frame clones, and not every one. Seen here are 20,000 to 25,000 clones, approximately 96% observed once, and the top ten hold around 15%. The source material was tumor tissue, sampled after IRX-2 immunotherapy. Receptors were obtained from a human donor with breast cancer.

The chain combines TRBV27 with TRBJ1-2; 9 bases map to TRBD1. Germline V CDR1 and CDR2: MNHEY, SMNVEV (reference sequence). The V gene end was trimmed by 2 bases and the J gene end by 4 bases; junction bases not matched to a gene: 8. The CDR3 extends over 16 amino acids. DNA of the CDR3: TGTGCCAGCAGTTTAGCCGGACAGGGGTTAATCTATGGCTACACCTTC. Translated: CASSLAGQGLIYGYTF.

The gene calls are TRBV5-1 and TRBJ2-5; D might be TRBD2 (5 bases). This CDR3 has 13 amino acids. Germline-derived CDR1 and CDR2 are SGHRS and YFSETQ. The germline V and J ends were trimmed by 6 bases and 3 bases, with 12 bases remaining between them. In nucleotides, the CDR3 is TGCGCCAGCAACCCGGGAAGGGAAGAGACCCAGTACTTC. Protein: CASNPGREETQYF.

V is TRBV2 and J is TRBJ1-5; D perhaps matches TRBD1 (5 bases). V was shortened by 4 bases and J by 5 bases, with 18 bases between the two germline ends. This CDR3 has 16 amino acids. CDR1 is SNHLY and CDR2 is FYNNEI in the germline V gene. The CDR3 DNA reads as TGTGCCAGCAGTGTTACGGGGGGTACCTTCGATCAGCCCCAGCATTTT. This sequence encodes CASSVTGGTFDQPQHF.

V is TRBV14 and J is TRBJ1-2, with D tentatively TRBD1 (5 bases). The CDR3 has 15 residues. CDR1 and CDR2 from the germline V gene are SGHDN and FVKESK. V lost 3 bases, J lost 6 bases, and 17 bases lay in between. The CDR3 loop is CASSHHRDVGHGYTF. The CDR3 coding sequence is TGTGCCAGCAGCCATCACCGGGACGTCGGTCATGGCTACACCTTC.

The rearrangement uses TRBV9 and TRBJ1-2; D is unclear. The CDR3 covers 12 residues. Germline V gene sequence: CDR1 SGDLS, CDR2 YYNGEE. V was trimmed by 3 bases and J by 6 bases, leaving 9 bases between them. CDR3 protein: CASSDAYDGYTF. CDR3 in DNA: TGTGCCAGCAGCGATGCGTACGATGGCTACACCTTC.

The chain couples TRBV7-9 to TRBJ2-1; D remains unclear. CDR3 length: 12 residues. Per the germline V gene, CDR1 is SEHNR and CDR2 is FQNEAQ (reference sequence). V was shortened by 8 bases and J by 0 bases, with 5 bases between the two germline ends. The CDR3 sequence: CASWDSYNEQFF. CDR3 in DNA: TGTGCCAGCTGGGACTCCTACAATGAGCAGTTCTTC.

Concerning this clone: Other nucleotide sequences in the sample specify the same CDR3. The chain joins TRBV6-1 to TRBJ1-2, with no clear D. From germline, CDR1 is MNHNS and CDR2 SASEGT. V lost 2 bases and J lost 7, with 17 bases in between. The CDR3 covers 15 residues. CDR3 sequence reads: CASSEIGLWSFGYTF. In DNA, the CDR3 is TGTGCCAGCAGTGAAATTGGGTTATGGTCTTTTGGCTACACCTTC.

V usage is TRBV7-2 and J usage is TRBJ2-2; 8 bases line up with TRBD1. CDR1 SGHTA and CDR2 FQGNSA come from the germline V gene. CDR3 length: 17 amino acids. The trim removed 4 bases at V and 1 base at J, leaving 8 bases unmatched. CDR3 residues: CASSWSAGTGNTGELFF. DNA for the CDR3: TGTGCCAGCAGCTGGAGTGCGGGGACAGGGAACACCGGGGAGCTGTTTTTT. Supplemented by reference TRBV7-2 and TRBJ2-2, the full variable domain reads GAGVSQSPSNKVTEKGKDVELRCDPISGHTALYWYRQSLGQGLEFLIYFQGNSAPDKSGLPSDRFSAERTGGSVSTLTIQRTQQEDSAVYLCASSWSAGTGNTGELFFGEGSRLTVL.